The present entry profiles one T cell receptor (beta chain) with its context. The sample comes from a study of blood T cell repertoires in COVID-19. The CDR3 is 14 residues long. Germline V gene data show CDR1 as LNHDA and CDR2 as SQIVND (reference sequence). The V end lost 3 bases, the J end lost 1 base, and 9 bases lay between the germline ends. Researchers sorted participants into cohorts using their self-reported clinical history. Original processing methods: Estimated nucleated cell counts came from reference gene primer amplification. TCRdb keeps only in-frame clones here, not all; method: immunoSEQ multiplex PCR. For V, J and clone size, that table is used; D and trimming come from the DNA. The sample contains around 190,000 clones, 75% to 90% of which appear only once.

The V call is TRBV19, the J call TRBJ1-1; D gene ambiguous. The receptor's source is a man in his forties who had recovered from COVID-19. The sequenced sample was PBMCs or T cells enriched from blood (not recorded which). The CDR3 is CASSMGERNTEAFF. In DNA, the CDR3 is TGTGCCAGTAGTATGGGCGAGAGGAACACTGAAGCTTTCTTT.